The entry below describes one TCR beta chain. Its antigen target is currently unknown. No clone much larger than this one lies a single base away; base qualities are absent. This sample is drawn from a study of blood T cell repertoires in COVID-19 (dated by TCRdb to the early 2020s). The study in broad terms: Samples from collaborators originated in the United States, Italy and Spain and spanned both the acute and convalescent phases of COVID-19. Subjects who had been exposed to COVID-19, were actively infected with it, or had recovered from it provided the deeply sampled blood TCRbeta repertoires that made up the dataset. The samples were drawn from two sources: the first 160 participants of the ongoing ImmuneRACE study, and 1,000 to 1,500 subjects contributed by 6 global collaborators. A de-identified subject ID, COVID-19 status, age in years and sex were almost always included in the sample metadata. The material from the prospective study consisted of cDNA or gDNA derived from T cells, B-cell-depleted T cells, or PBMCs. HLA class I and class II types, where available, came from metadata supplied by the sample provider rather than from assay-based typing. A freely available public database, intended as a resource for researchers studying the immune response to SARS-CoV-2, is where the repertoires were released.

TCRbeta CDR3 regions were amplified from genomic DNA by means of the immunoSEQ Assay, a bias-controlled multiplex PCR. In the source study's methods: Within the assay, amplification of reference gene primers was used to estimate how many nucleated cells each sample contained. To quantify the absolute abundance of each unique TCRbeta CDR3 rearrangement, sequence reads were collapsed and filtered. For each sample, productive Simpson clonality was calculated by taking the square root of Simpson's diversity index across productive rearrangements. TCRdb took over this immuneACCESS table, retaining in-frame rearrangements with V and J assigned. Such tables are incomplete; in checked studies, under half of the missing clones stem from an unresolved V gene, and the remainder is unexplained. Clone size and V and J calls were adopted from that table, with D and trimming inferred from the DNA. The sample profile shows under 200,000 clones; around 83% of them were found once. The ten largest clones take up more than 1.5% of the sample.

The CDR3 has 12 amino acids, counting the end cysteine and phenylalanine. Just the 36-base CDR3 DNA is kept, in frame starting at base 1. V is reduced by 6 bases and J by 7 bases, leaving a spacing of 12 bases between them. CDR1 and CDR2, looked up from the germline V gene, are SNHLY and FYNNEI. Summary of the overall study and its limitations: The quantity of clinical and demographic metadata differed by source and by participant and was supplied without curation.

The collaborating institutions used their own protocols to collect whole blood in K2EDTA tubes. For TCRbeta analysis, collaborators shipped samples as frozen whole blood, isolated PBMCs, or DNA extracted from either of those sample types. The sequencing sample was made of peripheral blood. This chain is built from TRBV2 and TRBJ1-2; no D gene is confidently identified. The clonotype was recovered from a human donor in a cohort sampled during active COVID-19. The CDR3 here reads CASRVYSGGYTF. The DNA sequence is given as TGTGCCAGCAGAGTCTACAGCGGTGGCTACACCTTC. Reference TRBV2 and TRBJ1-2 genes cover what lies past the CDR3, so the full variable domain is EPEVTQTPSHQVTQMGQEVILRCVPISNHLYFYWYRQILGQKVEFLVSFYNNEISEKSEIFDDQFSVERPDGSNFTLKIRSTKLEDSAMYFCASRVYSGGYTFGSGTRLTVV.